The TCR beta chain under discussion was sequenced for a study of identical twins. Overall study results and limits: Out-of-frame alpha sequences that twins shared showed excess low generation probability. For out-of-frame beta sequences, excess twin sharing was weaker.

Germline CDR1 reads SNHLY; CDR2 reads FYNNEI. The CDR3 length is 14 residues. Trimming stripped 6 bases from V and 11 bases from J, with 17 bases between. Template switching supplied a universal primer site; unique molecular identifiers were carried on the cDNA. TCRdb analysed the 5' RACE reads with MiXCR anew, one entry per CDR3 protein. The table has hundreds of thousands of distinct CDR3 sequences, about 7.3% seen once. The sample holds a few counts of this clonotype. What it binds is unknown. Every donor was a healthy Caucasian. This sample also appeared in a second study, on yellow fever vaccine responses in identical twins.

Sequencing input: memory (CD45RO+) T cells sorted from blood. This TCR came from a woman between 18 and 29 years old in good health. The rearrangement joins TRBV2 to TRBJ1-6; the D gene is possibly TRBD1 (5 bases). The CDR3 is CASRIDSSLTPLHF. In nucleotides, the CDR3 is TGTGCCAGCAGGATAGACAGTTCCTTGACACCCCTCCACTTT.